The present entry profiles one TCR beta chain with its context. This clone's antigen is unknown. Base qualities are missing; no much larger clone stands one base away. This entry is derived from a study of Ad26.COV2.S vaccination and SARS-CoV-2 variants (dated by TCRdb to about 2021). Broadly, across the study: Donors in the vaccine arm were drawn from COV1001, a phase I-IIa trial of Ad26.COV2.S in healthy adults that was multicentre, randomized, double-blind and placebo-controlled. Ad26.COV2.S was given intramuscularly at 5x10^10 or 1x10^11 viral particles, as a single shot or as two shots 56 days apart. The specificity and breadth of SARS-CoV-2-reactive T cell receptors after Ad26.COV2.S vaccination were assessed by TCRbeta repertoire sequencing. The TCR-sequenced set comprised approximately 32 samples: some 20 Ad26.COV2.S vaccine recipients, 5 placebo recipients and 8 SARS-CoV-2 convalescent individuals. Trial participants were randomized into five groups of five, in which low-dose or high-dose Ad26.COV2.S was given once or twice, or placebo was given on both occasions. Blinding of investigators to trial group allocation was maintained during experiments and outcome assessment.

The sample's treatment or condition, from its label and the paper: around 19 received Ad26.COV2.S at low or high dose, single or two shots; about 5 received placebo; per-sample allocation not given. Repertoires of vaccine and placebo recipients were sequenced from samples taken on day 63 after the first injection. In Cohort 1b, about two dozen adults aged 18-55 years were enrolled at a single site in Boston, USA, between 29 July and 7 August 2020. As a vaccine, Ad26.COV2.S was a replication-incompetent adenovirus type 26 vector that expressed a prefusion-stabilized SARS-CoV-2 spike protein derived from the original Wuhan strain. TCRbeta CDR3 regions were sequenced with the immunoSEQ Assay. After extraction, genomic DNA underwent amplification by bias-controlled multiplex PCR, followed by high-throughput sequencing. The published analysis was carried out like this. To quantify the absolute abundance of each unique TCRbeta CDR3 region, sequences were collapsed and filtered. Usable DNA was measured by amplifying reference genes present in all nucleated cells, and TCRbeta template counts were normalized to that usable DNA to estimate T cell fraction. Repertoire TCRs were annotated as SARS-CoV-2-specific when V gene, CDR3 amino acid sequence and J gene were exactly matched to a known reactive TCR set. The reference SARS-CoV-2 TCR set was derived from MIRA and filtered for enrichment in COVID-19-positive ImmuneCODE repertoires, a step that removed public or cross-reactive TCRs. Drawing on the MIRA antigens, annotated TCRs were analysed further at the level of specific ORF or position within ORF. Depth was the summed frequency of annotated unique rearrangements, while breadth was defined as annotated unique rearrangements over total unique productive rearrangements. Two-sided Wilcoxon rank-sum tests were used to compare TCR breadth between groups. Imported from immuneACCESS, the table was reduced by TCRdb to in-frame sequences with V and J called. These copies leave out some clones; in studies compared against another copy, an unresolved V gene accounts for under half, and the cause of the remainder is not known. Clone size and V and J calls were adopted from that table, with D and trimming inferred from the DNA. This sample holds about 470,000 clones; about nine tenths were observed only once. The ten largest make up approximately 4.3% of the sample.

Points the paper makes about the study in general: After vaccination, substantial breadth of spike-specific CD8+ and CD4+ T cell responses was reported. Ad26.COV2.S recipients had higher spike-specific TCR breadth than placebo recipients (P = 0.0014). Comparing responses between vaccine doses or regimens was not something the study was powered to do. It was noted by the authors that total T cell responses may have been underestimated by the TCR breadth and depth analyses. Non-spike TCR breadth was comparable between vaccine and placebo recipients, consistent with the vaccine containing only spike.

The germline V gene supplies CDR1 SNHLY and CDR2 FYNNEI. The CDR3 measures 14 amino acids from cysteine to phenylalanine. Of all the DNA, just the CDR3 is kept, 42 bases in frame from base 1. V ends up 5 bases short and J 5 bases short, with an unmatched junction base count of 8. The receptor was derived from a person between 18 and 65 years old who received the Ad26.COV2.S COVID-19 vaccine or a placebo. Sequencing was performed on peripheral blood, taken in a trial of Ad26.COV2.S vaccine versus placebo. The chain couples TRBV2 to TRBJ2-5; the junction holds 7 bases that match TRBD1. The nucleotide sequence reads as follows: TGTGCCAGCAGTATCCGACAGGGCGGGGAGACCCAGTACTTC. Translated, this gives CASSIRQGGETQYF.